The 26 T cell receptor beta chains listed next were all sequenced from one sample in a study of control samples from healthy donors and cancer patients. Produced via immunoSEQ multiplex PCR; TCRdb's table is partial and in-frame only. The sample has more than 100,000 clones; roughly 91% are singletons. Sequenced sample: PBMCs. The receptor set was obtained from a man aged 50-59 years with head and neck cancer.

The V call is TRBV28, the J call TRBJ1-1, with 7 bases lining up with TRBD1. Per germline, CDR1 MDHEN and CDR2 SYDVKM. Trimming at V came to 6 bases and at J to 3 bases, leaving 10 bases not matched to a gene. The CDR3 contains 15 residues. In nucleotides, the CDR3 is TGTGCCAGCAGAAATCCGACAGGGTGGTACACTGAAGCTTTCTTT. Translation gives CASRNPTGWYTEAFF.

Only one count was recorded for this clone. The chain couples TRBV19 to TRBJ2-3, with 13 bases that match TRBD2. Germline loops: CDR1 LNHDA, CDR2 SQIVND (reference sequence). CDR3 length: 18 amino acids. The V and J ends lost 1 base and 9 bases, in that order; junction bases with no gene match: 13. DNA of the CDR3: TGTGCCAGTAGTATAGCCCGACTAGCGGGGGGACGGGGATTAACGCAGTATTTT. Amino acids: CASSIARLAGGRGLTQYF.

J is TRBJ2-1 and V is TRBV7-9; tentatively, D is TRBD1 or TRBD2 (5 bases each). Germline CDR1 and CDR2: SEHNR and FQNEAQ (reference sequence). V dropped 6 bases and J dropped 12 bases, with 12 bases sitting between them. This CDR3 is built from 11 residues. The chain's CDR3 is CASRLGDGQFF. The DNA for the CDR3 is TGTGCCAGCAGACTGGGGGACGGGCAGTTCTTC.

This rearrangement joins TRBV6-6 to TRBJ1-6; possibly TRBD1 for D (5 bases). CDR3 length equals 15 residues. Germline V CDR1 and CDR2: MNHNY, SVGAGI (reference sequence). Trimming took off 1 base at V and 8 bases at J, with 12 bases between the two ends. The CDR3 DNA sequence: TGTGCCAGCAGTTACTGGCAGGGTCTGGATTCACCCCTCCACTTT. Translation: CASSYWQGLDSPLHF.

CDR3 nucleotides: TGCAGCGTTGAAGACAGGGGGTTTGAAGAGACCCAGTACTTC. This gives the protein CSVEDRGFEETQYF. The chain uses TRBV29-1 and TRBJ2-5; 7 positions agree with TRBD1. The V segment lost 0 bases and the J segment 3 bases; nucleotides outside the gene matches: 4. CDR3 length: 14 residues. Germline values: CDR1 SQVTM, CDR2 ANQGSEA.

The chain employs TRBV5-1 and TRBJ2-2, with 8 bases matching TRBD1. V lost 0 bases to trimming and J lost 2 bases; unmatched junction nucleotides: 3. The CDR3 consists of 16 residues. Germline assignment: CDR1 SGHRS and CDR2 YFSETQ. The CDR3 protein is CASSLAQGANTGELFF. In DNA form, the CDR3 reads TGCGCCAGCAGCTTGGCGCAGGGGGCAAACACCGGGGAGCTGTTTTTT.

The chain recombines TRBV27 with TRBJ2-3; 13 bases are a match to TRBD2. CDR3 length: 16 residues. Germline loops: CDR1 MNHEY, CDR2 SMNVEV (reference sequence). V dropped 5 bases and J dropped 7; count of bases not matched to a gene: 9. CDR3 sequence: CASSPGTSGTSYTQYF. The CDR3 DNA reads TGTGCCAGCAGTCCCGGGACTAGCGGGACCTCTTATACGCAGTATTTT.

The genes are TRBV10-1 and TRBJ1-2; D is undetermined. V was clipped by 5 bases and J by 4 bases, with 11 bases between them. The CDR3 sequence is 13 residues long. Germline CDR1 reads WNHNN; CDR2 reads SYGVQD (reference sequence). DNA of the CDR3: TGCGCCAGCAGTCCTGGGCCACCCTATGGCTACACCTTC. Translating gives CASSPGPPYGYTF.

The count of this clone is one. This chain uses TRBV11-3 with TRBJ1-1; D ambiguous. Looked up from germline, CDR1 is SGHNT and CDR2 is YENEEA. CDR3 length: 13 amino acids. V shed 5 bases and J shed 1 base, with 8 bases lying between them. CDR3 in amino acids: CASSKGWNTEAFF. DNA for the CDR3: TGTGCCAGCAGCAAGGGCTGGAACACTGAAGCTTTCTTT.

The rearrangement links TRBV5-4 to TRBJ2-1, with D possibly being TRBD2 (6 bases). The CDR3 totals 14 residues. The germline gives CDR1 SGHNT, CDR2 YYREEE (reference sequence). V lost 4 bases and J 6 bases, leaving 14 bases between the germline ends. The CDR3 reads CASSEGLPANEQFF. The CDR3 bases are TGTGCCAGCAGCGAGGGACTTCCCGCCAATGAGCAGTTCTTC. Variable domain in full (rest from reference TRBV5-4 and TRBJ2-1): ETGVTQSPTHLIKTRGQQVTLRCSSQSGHNTVSWYQQALGQGPQFIFQYYREEENGRGNFPPRFSGLQFPNYSSELNVNALELDDSALYLCASSEGLPANEQFFGPGTRLTVL.

The chain carries TRBV5-4 and TRBJ2-2, with 7 bases that match TRBD1. Trimming removed 4 bases from V and 3 bases from J; junction bases left unmatched: 9. The V gene's germline CDR1 is SGHNT and CDR2 YYREEE (reference sequence). The CDR3 runs to 16 residues. The CDR3 sequence is CASSHLGQFDTGELFF. Written as DNA, the CDR3 is TGTGCCAGCAGCCACCTGGGACAGTTCGACACCGGGGAGCTGTTTTTT.

V usage is TRBV28 and J usage is TRBJ2-2; D is unclear. CDR3 size: 11 residues. The germline V and J ends were trimmed by 8 bases and 6 bases, with 7 bases remaining between them. CDR1 is MDHEN and CDR2 is SYDVKM in the germline V gene. For the CDR3, the DNA is TGTGCCAGCGGGTTTGCCGGGGAGCTGTTTTTT. It specifies CASGFAGELFF.

The rearrangement uses TRBV27 and TRBJ2-2, with 7 nucleotides matching TRBD1. Germline values: CDR1 MNHEY, CDR2 SMNVEV (reference sequence). This CDR3 region has 14 residues. Trimming took 6 bases from V and 6 from J; bases not matched to a gene: 7. The chain's CDR3 is CASRAGGKAGELFF. For the CDR3, the DNA is TGTGCCAGCAGAGCAGGGGGAAAGGCCGGGGAGCTGTTTTTT.

The rearrangement joins TRBV6-5 to TRBJ2-3, with a weak D call TRBD1 (6 bases). Trimming left V 6 bases short and J 2 bases short, with 12 bases between. The germline V gene encodes CDR1 MNHEY and CDR2 SVGAGI. The CDR3 is 14 amino acids. The CDR3 loop is CASSPGHSTDTQYF. CDR3 nucleotides: TGTGCCAGCAGCCCGGGACACTCCACAGATACGCAGTATTTT.

The V gene is TRBV10-1, the J gene TRBJ2-1; D remains ambiguous. Trimming stripped 0 bases from V and 10 bases from J, with 10 bases between. CDR3 length equals 13 residues. The germline V gene encodes CDR1 WNHNN and CDR2 SYGVQD (reference sequence). The CDR3: CASSESTQGEQFF. CDR3 in DNA: TGCGCCAGCAGTGAGTCGACGCAAGGGGAGCAGTTCTTC.

This clone was seen a single time. The rearrangement uses TRBV2 and TRBJ1-1, with D perhaps matching TRBD1 (6 bases). The germline V gene has CDR1 SNHLY and CDR2 FYNNEI. V lost 6 bases to trimming and J lost 1 base, with 6 bases between them. The CDR3 loop spans 12 amino acids. The CDR3 here is CASRTGNTEAFF. CDR3 DNA: TGTGCCAGCAGGACAGGGAACACTGAAGCTTTCTTT.

Comments on this clone: One end of the junction is discordant with germline, which a read error may explain. The rearrangement uses TRBV3-1 (or the pseudogene TRBV3-2) and TRBJ1-4; no clear D. CDR3 length equals 15 residues. Germline CDR1 reads LGHDT; CDR2 reads YNNKEL (reference sequence). The DNA for the CDR3 is TGTGCCAACAGCAATATGAACGGTCCAAGTGAAAAACTGTTTTTT. Translated: CANSNMNGPSEKLFF.

The chain joins TRBV10-2 to TRBJ1-3; D is uncertain. The CDR3 is 13 residues long. Germline V gene sequence: CDR1 WSHSY, CDR2 SAAADI. V lost 3 bases and J 10 bases, leaving 13 bases between the germline ends. The CDR3 protein is CASSEQLRETIYF. The CDR3 DNA reads as TGCGCCAGCAGTGAACAGTTGCGGGAAACCATATATTTT.

This clone was seen only a few times. Written as DNA, the CDR3 is TGTGCCAGCAGTTACTCGAGCTCCGGGGGGAACACTGAAGCTTTCTTT. It codes for CASSYSSSGGNTEAFF. The J gene is TRBJ1-1, the V gene TRBV6-5; possible D gene TRBD1, 5 bases. The CDR3 length is 16 residues. Germline V lookup: CDR1 MNHEY, CDR2 SVGAGI. V was clipped by 0 bases and J by 1 base, with 12 bases between them.

The chain uses TRBV1 and TRBJ1-2. TRBV1 corresponds to a pseudogene. CDR3 length: 17 amino acids. CDR3: CTSSHRQIGGEDYGYTF. Here the CDR3 DNA reads TGCACCAGCAGCCATCGTCAAATAGGAGGGGAGGACTATGGCTACACCTTC.

The chain employs TRBV20-1 and TRBJ2-5; 9 bases are shared with TRBD2. Germline CDR1 is DFQATT and CDR2 is SNEGSKA (reference sequence). Trimming took 3 bases from V and 1 from J; bases not matched to a gene: 3. This CDR3 is built from 14 residues. CDR3 coding DNA: TGCAGTGCTAGTCCAGCGGGAGGCCAAGAGACCCAGTACTTC. Its protein is CSASPAGGQETQYF.

This chain joins TRBV11-2 and TRBJ1-4; D gene uncertain. The CDR3 length is 15 residues. V was trimmed by 2 bases and J by 7 bases, leaving 14 bases between them. Germline V gene data show CDR1 as SGHAT and CDR2 as FQNNGV. Here the CDR3 DNA reads TGTGCCAGCAGCTTAAACACGGGTACGGGTGAAAAACTGTTTTTT. This translates into CASSLNTGTGEKLFF.

The J gene is TRBJ2-3, the V gene TRBV10-1; D is unresolved. V was clipped by 3 bases and J by 0 bases, with 4 bases between them. The CDR3 loop spans 13 amino acids. CDR1 is WNHNN and CDR2 is SYGVQD in the germline V gene (reference sequence). In DNA, the CDR3 is TGCGCCAGCAGTGATGGGAGCACAGATACGCAGTATTTT. This translates into CASSDGSTDTQYF.

The chain combines TRBV27 with TRBJ2-7; possible D gene TRBD2, 5 bases. Trimming took 5 bases from V and 4 from J, leaving 18 bases between them. The CDR3 has 15 residues. The germline V gene encodes CDR1 MNHEY and CDR2 SMNVEV (reference sequence). The CDR3 nucleotides read TGTGCCAGCAGTAAGAAAACTAGGCCGGATTACGAGCAGTACTTC. Translating it yields CASSKKTRPDYEQYF.

The chain links TRBV5-1 to TRBJ1-6; the D gene is possibly TRBD1 (5 bases). This CDR3 spans 14 amino acids. Per the germline V gene, CDR1 is SGHRS and CDR2 is YFSETQ. With 4 bases removed from V and 7 bases from J, the gap between germline ends came to 12 bases. The CDR3 coding sequence is TGCGCCAGCAGCGGGGACGTGGGCAATTCACCCCTCCACTTT. Encoded protein: CASSGDVGNSPLHF.

The CDR3 DNA follows: TGCGCCAGCAGCTTGGGACAGGGAAATGAGCAGTTCTTC. This translates into CASSLGQGNEQFF. The V and J genes are TRBV5-1 and TRBJ2-1, with 7 positions matching TRBD1. Germline trimming cut 0 bases from V and 7 bases from J; bases unmatched to any gene: 1. This CDR3 has 13 residues. Germline CDR1 is SGHRS and CDR2 is YFSETQ.